This T cell receptor (beta chain) was identified during a study of T cells after yellow fever vaccination. The study's findings and limits: In FACS-sorted repertoires, abundant clonotypes from the bulk population could appear as contaminants. Clones that expanded after primary vaccination mostly reappeared after the booster (96% CD4, approximately 85% CD8).

As concerns this clonotype: Its antigen is unknown.

TCRdb recomputed calls from the 5' RACE reads with MiXCR, one row per CDR3 protein. The data hold a few hundred thousand distinct CDR3 sequences, with 6.9% observed a single time. The CDR3 runs to 13 residues. Trimming left V 3 bases short and J 5 bases short, with 7 bases between. The input for sequencing was CD4+ T cells sorted from PBMCs, taken 15 days after the yellow fever booster vaccination. The V gene is TRBV12-3 or TRBV12-4, the J gene TRBJ2-2; no firm D call. The receptor was derived from a man aged 25-40 years who received the YFV17D yellow fever vaccine. CDR3 protein: CASSFIRTGELFF. CDR3 sequence (DNA): TGTGCCAGCAGTTTCATCCGTACCGGGGAGCTGTTTTTT.